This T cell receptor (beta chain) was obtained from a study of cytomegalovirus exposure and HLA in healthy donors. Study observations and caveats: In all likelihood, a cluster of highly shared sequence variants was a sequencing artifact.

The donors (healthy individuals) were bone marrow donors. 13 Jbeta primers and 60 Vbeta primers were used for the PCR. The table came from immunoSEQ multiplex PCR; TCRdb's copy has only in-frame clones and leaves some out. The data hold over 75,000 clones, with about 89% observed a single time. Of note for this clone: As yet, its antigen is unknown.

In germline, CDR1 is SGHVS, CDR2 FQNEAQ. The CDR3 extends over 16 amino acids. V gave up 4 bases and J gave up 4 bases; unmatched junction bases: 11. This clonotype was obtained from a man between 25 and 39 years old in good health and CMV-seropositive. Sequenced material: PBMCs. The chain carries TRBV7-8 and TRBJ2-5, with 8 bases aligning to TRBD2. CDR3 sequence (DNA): TGTGCCAGCAGCTATAGCGGGACTAAGGGGGGAGAGACCCAGTACTTC. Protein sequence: CASSYSGTKGGETQYF.